The 24 T cell receptor beta chains presented below share a single source sample, sequenced in a study of cytomegalovirus exposure and HLA in healthy donors. The PCR contained 60 Vbeta and 13 Jbeta primers. Profiling relied on immunoSEQ multiplex PCR, and the TCRdb table lists in-frame clones only, not all of them. In the table there are around 190,000 clones, roughly 77% of which are singletons. Sequencing was done on a sample of PBMCs. Every receptor here comes from a woman aged 50 to 60 in good health and CMV-seronegative.

This chain connects TRBV6-1 to TRBJ2-3; TRBD1 might be the D (6 bases). The germline V and J ends were trimmed by 3 bases and 7 bases, with 14 bases remaining between them. Germline CDR1 reads MNHNS; CDR2 reads SASEGT. This CDR3 has 14 amino acids. CDR3 protein: CASSDRGVSYTQYF. The CDR3 DNA is TGTGCCAGCAGTGACAGGGGAGTCAGCTATACGCAGTATTTT.

The V and J genes are TRBV25-1 and TRBJ2-7; 7 bases fit TRBD1. With 5 bases clipped from V and 6 bases from J, the junction kept 10 bases outside the gene matches. Germline CDR1 and CDR2: MGHDK and SYGVNS. The CDR3 covers 14 residues. The CDR3 spells CASSSGTVPSEQYF. CDR3 nucleotide sequence: TGTGCCAGCAGTTCCGGGACAGTGCCTTCCGAGCAGTACTTC.

This clone was seen once. The DNA of the CDR3 is TGTGCCAGCAGATTAGCGCGCGGGAGGATAGGGGAGCTGTTTTTT. Protein: CASRLARGRIGELFF. The rearrangement uses TRBV2 and TRBJ2-2; 8 nucleotides match TRBD2. The germline gives CDR1 SNHLY, CDR2 FYNNEI. This CDR3 spans 15 amino acids. The trim removed 6 bases at V and 8 bases at J, leaving 11 bases unmatched.

The V call is TRBV5-1, the J call TRBJ2-2; 9 bases are a match to TRBD1. CDR3 length: 15 amino acids. With V trimmed by 5 bases and J by 4 bases, 6 bases remained unmatched. Per the germline V gene, CDR1 is SGHRS and CDR2 is YFSETQ. The CDR3 loop reads CASRQWTGVTGELFF. The DNA of the CDR3 is TGCGCCAGCAGACAGTGGACAGGGGTCACCGGGGAGCTGTTTTTT.

The V gene is TRBV11-2, the J gene TRBJ2-5; TRBD2 is a possible D gene (5 bases). The germline V and J ends were trimmed by 6 bases and 2 bases, with 10 bases remaining between them. This CDR3 contains 13 residues. Germline V lookup: CDR1 SGHAT, CDR2 FQNNGV. In nucleotides, the CDR3 is TGTGCCAGCAGTCGAAGCGGACAAGAGACCCAGTACTTC. Translated: CASSRSGQETQYF.

The V and J genes are TRBV7-8 and TRBJ1-4, with D tentatively TRBD1 (5 bases). Germline loops: CDR1 SGHVS, CDR2 FQNEAQ. V was cut by 2 bases and J by 1 base, with 11 bases left in between. The CDR3 runs to 16 residues. The chain's CDR3 is CASSLQHGGTNEKLFF. As DNA, the CDR3 is TGTGCCAGCAGCTTACAACACGGGGGAACTAATGAAAAACTGTTTTTT.

In this sample, this clone turned up a few times. This CDR3 reads CASSYTRASTIYF. DNA for the CDR3: TGTGCCAGCAGTTATACCAGGGCAAGCACCATATATTTT. This chain links TRBV6-6 with TRBJ1-3, with D maybe TRBD1 (5 bases). The germline V gene encodes CDR1 MNHNY and CDR2 SVGAGI (reference sequence). With 3 bases removed from V and 9 bases from J, the gap between germline ends came to 12 bases. The CDR3 totals 13 residues.

This clone was seen just once. The V and J genes are TRBV7-2 and TRBJ1-3; TRBD1 matches at 7 bases. This CDR3 region has 14 residues. The V and J ends lost 2 bases and 4 bases, in that order; junction bases with no gene match: 2. In germline, CDR1 is SGHTA, CDR2 FQGNSA. CDR3 bases: TGTGCCAGCAGCTTACAGGGGGTGGGAAACACCATATATTTT. Its translation is CASSLQGVGNTIYF. Complete variable domain (other parts from reference TRBV7-2 and TRBJ1-3): GAGVSQSPSNKVTEKGKDVELRCDPISGHTALYWYRQSLGQGLEFLIYFQGNSAPDKSGLPSDRFSAERTGGSVSTLTIQRTQQEDSAVYLCASSLQGVGNTIYFGEGSWLTVV.

This clone has just one count. This chain uses TRBV19 with TRBJ2-5; 9 nucleotides line up with TRBD1. CDR1 is LNHDA, CDR2 SQIVND, per germline (reference sequence). With 0 bases clipped from V and 4 bases from J, the junction kept 3 bases outside the gene matches. CDR3 length: 15 amino acids. CDR3 amino acids: CASSIDNRGLETQYF. CDR3 sequence (DNA): TGTGCCAGTAGTATAGATAACAGGGGGCTAGAGACCCAGTACTTC.

The V gene is TRBV19, the J gene TRBJ1-2, with TRBD1 identical over 9 bases. This CDR3 comprises 16 residues. The V segment lost 6 bases and the J segment 3 bases; nucleotides outside the gene matches: 11. Germline CDR1 reads LNHDA; CDR2 reads SQIVND (reference sequence). Here the CDR3 reads CASSLSRDRVYYGYTF. Written as DNA, the CDR3 is TGTGCCAGTAGCCTGTCCCGGGACAGGGTCTACTATGGCTACACCTTC. The full variable domain, its missing parts supplied by reference TRBV19 and TRBJ1-2, is DGGITQSPKYLFRKEGQNVTLSCEQNLNHDAMYWYRQDPGQGLRLIYYSQIVNDFQKGDIAEGYSVSREKKESFPLTVTSAQKNPTAFYLCASSLSRDRVYYGYTFGSGTRLTVV.

This chain links TRBV10-3 with TRBJ1-2; 8 bases are shared with TRBD1. This CDR3 has 12 residues. CDR1 is ENHRY and CDR2 is SYGVKD in the germline V gene. Trimming at V came to 5 bases and at J to 7 bases, leaving 3 bases not matched to a gene. The CDR3 spells CAISTGGGGYTF. The CDR3 nucleotides read TGTGCCATCAGTACAGGGGGGGGTGGCTACACCTTC.

This chain joins TRBV5-1 and TRBJ2-3, with TRBD1 matching over 7 bases. The CDR3 spans 15 residues. V lost 3 bases, J lost 3 bases, and 7 bases stayed unmatched. Germline lookup yields CDR1 SGHRS and CDR2 YFSETQ. CDR3 protein: CASSSTGVDTDTQYF. The DNA for the CDR3 is TGCGCCAGCAGCTCTACAGGGGTTGATACAGATACGCAGTATTTT.

This chain links TRBV5-1 with TRBJ1-2; 10 nucleotides match TRBD1. The CDR3 spans 16 residues. The V gene end was trimmed by 4 bases and the J gene end by 1 base; junction bases not matched to a gene: 7. Germline values: CDR1 SGHRS, CDR2 YFSETQ. In DNA form, the CDR3 reads TGCGCCAGCAGCCCGCTTGGGGACAGGGGTAACTATGGCTACACCTTC. It translates to CASSPLGDRGNYGYTF.

This clone was seen only a few times. The CDR3 reads CASTAPGTGGNYGYTF. The CDR3 region has the DNA TGTGCCAGTACCGCGCCCGGGACAGGGGGCAACTATGGCTACACCTTC. This chain connects TRBV19 to TRBJ1-2, with 12 bases fitting TRBD1. Germline values: CDR1 LNHDA, CDR2 SQIVND (reference sequence). The CDR3 length is 16 residues. With V trimmed by 7 bases and J by 2 bases, 8 bases remained unmatched. Full variable domain (remainder filled in from reference TRBV19 and TRBJ1-2): DGGITQSPKYLFRKEGQNVTLSCEQNLNHDAMYWYRQDPGQGLRLIYYSQIVNDFQKGDIAEGYSVSREKKESFPLTVTSAQKNPTAFYLCASTAPGTGGNYGYTFGSGTRLTVV.

CDR3 sequence (DNA): TGTGCCAGCAGTCGACCGGGGTCTGGGGCCAACGTCCTGACTTTC. The encoded protein is CASSRPGSGANVLTF. This chain connects TRBV6-5 to TRBJ2-6; D is possibly TRBD2 (5 bases). The germline V and J ends were trimmed by 5 bases and 1 base, with 9 bases remaining between them. The CDR3 is made up of 15 amino acids. Germline V CDR1 and CDR2: MNHEY, SVGAGI.

V is TRBV7-3 and J is TRBJ2-1; D possibly corresponds to TRBD2 (5 bases). CDR3 length: 14 residues. V gave up 2 bases and J gave up 5 bases, with 10 bases separating them. CDR1 is SGHTA, CDR2 FQGTGA, per germline. CDR3 nucleotides: TGTGCCAGCAGCTTAGAGGGCGCCGACAATGAGCAGTTCTTC. It translates to CASSLEGADNEQFF. Filled out from reference TRBV7-3 and TRBJ2-1, the complete variable domain reads GAGVSQTPSNKVTEKGKYVELRCDPISGHTALYWYRQSLGQGPEFLIYFQGTGAADDSGLPNDRFFAVRPEGSVSTLKIQRTERGDSAVYLCASSLEGADNEQFFGPGTRLTVL.

This chain connects TRBV12-5 to TRBJ2-5; 12 bases fit TRBD1. Germline CDR1 and CDR2: LGHNT and FRNRAP. V shed 6 bases, J shed 3 bases, and the junction held 2 bases outside the gene matches. The CDR3 spans 14 residues. CDR3 sequence: CASGGTGGKETQYF. The CDR3 nucleotides read TGTGCTAGTGGAGGGACAGGGGGCAAAGAGACCCAGTACTTC.

The V gene is TRBV6-5, the J gene TRBJ2-5; tentatively, D is TRBD2 (5 bases). Trimming removed 6 bases at V and 5 bases at J, with 16 bases between. The CDR3 runs to 14 residues. The germline V gene encodes CDR1 MNHEY and CDR2 SVGAGI. CDR3 loop: CASSALSPGETQYF. The CDR3 nucleotides read TGTGCCAGCAGCGCCCTTTCTCCGGGGGAGACCCAGTACTTC.

This chain links TRBV6-5 with TRBJ1-6; D gene ambiguous. Trimming pared 5 bases from V and 6 bases from J, leaving 11 bases between. This CDR3 is built from 14 residues. The V gene's germline CDR1 is MNHEY and CDR2 SVGAGI. Here the CDR3 reads CASSLTPLNSPLHF. The CDR3 nucleotides are TGTGCCAGCAGTCTGACACCCCTTAATTCACCCCTCCACTTT.

The J gene is TRBJ2-2, the V gene TRBV10-3; 12 bases align to TRBD2. CDR3 size: 18 residues. Per germline, CDR1 ENHRY and CDR2 SYGVKD. V gave up 0 bases and J gave up 6 bases; unmatched junction bases: 8. The CDR3 loop reads CAISESVLAGGAAGELFF. CDR3 bases: TGTGCCATCAGTGAGTCGGTGCTAGCGGGAGGGGCCGCCGGGGAGCTGTTTTTT.

The chain uses TRBV25-1 and TRBJ2-7, with TRBD1 matching over 8 bases. Germline V gene data show CDR1 as MGHDK and CDR2 as SYGVNS. The CDR3 covers 13 residues. The J segment lost 1 base and the V segment lost 6 bases, leaving 2 bases of the junction unmatched. CDR3 loop: CASRGQGSYEQYF. CDR3 in DNA: TGTGCCAGCAGAGGACAGGGTTCCTACGAGCAGTACTTC.

This clone was picked up a small number of times. The J gene is TRBJ2-3, the V gene TRBV4-3, with a possible D match to TRBD2 (6 bases). The V and J ends lost 4 bases and 0 bases respectively, with 11 bases between them. The CDR3 runs to 15 residues. Germline V gene sequence: CDR1 LGHNA, CDR2 YSLEER. This chain's CDR3 is CASSLGTGSTDTQYF. For the CDR3, the DNA is TGCGCCAGCAGCCTAGGGACTGGTAGCACAGATACGCAGTATTTT.

Concerning this clone itself: One junction end disagrees with the germline gene, perhaps due to a read error. Other DNA sequences from this sample encode an identical CDR3 as well. This chain links TRBV30 with TRBJ1-1; no clear D. The CDR3 runs to 17 residues. Germline values: CDR1 GTSNPN, CDR2 SVGIG (reference sequence). The CDR3 DNA reads TGTGCCTGGAGAGAGGGAATAGGACGTCAGAGGAACACTGAGGCTTTCTTT. The encoded protein is CAWREGIGRQRNTEAFF.

The rearrangement joins TRBV19 to TRBJ1-5; D remains unclear. Trimming left V 5 bases short and J 4 bases short, with 9 bases between. There are 13 residues in the CDR3. Germline V gene data show CDR1 as LNHDA and CDR2 as SQIVND (reference sequence). The CDR3 region is CASSRERNQPQHF. The CDR3 DNA is TGTGCCAGTAGTCGGGAACGGAATCAGCCCCAGCATTTT. The whole variable domain, remainder taken from reference TRBV19 and TRBJ1-5, is DGGITQSPKYLFRKEGQNVTLSCEQNLNHDAMYWYRQDPGQGLRLIYYSQIVNDFQKGDIAEGYSVSREKKESFPLTVTSAQKNPTAFYLCASSRERNQPQHFGDGTRLSIL.